The 27 T cell receptor beta chains given below trace back to one sample, sequenced in a study of blood T cells in healthy people across ages. It was with a sample-barcoded 5' primer and a J-beta primer mix that a second PCR of about 6 to 12 cycles was run. Via MiXCR, TCRdb re-called the 5' RACE reads, giving one row per CDR3 protein. The data show about 970,000 distinct CDR3 sequences, roughly half seen once. Sequenced material: blood. Receptor source: a woman aged 60-70 years in good health.

The CDR3 spells CASSLSGSGVPYEQYF. The DNA for the CDR3 is TGTGCCAGCAGCTTAAGCGGTAGCGGGGTTCCCTACGAGCAGTACTTC. The chain links TRBV7-2 to TRBJ2-5; the match to TRBD2 covers 8 bases. With the DNA end fitting TRBJ2-7 better, the J assignment may be wrong. Germline V gives CDR1 SGHTA, CDR2 FQGNSA. This CDR3 is 16 amino acids long.

This clonotype occurred a few times. The CDR3 sequence: CSAPRGSSTDTQYF. DNA of the CDR3: TGCAGCGCTCCCCGCGGGTCTAGCACAGATACGCAGTATTTT. J is TRBJ2-3 and V is TRBV29-1; a possible D gene is TRBD2 (5 bases). The CDR3 runs 14 residues. The V gene lost 7 bases and the J gene lost 0 bases, with 14 bases spanning the gap. Germline V gene sequence: CDR1 SQVTM, CDR2 ANQGSEA.

A few counts support this clonotype. This chain joins TRBV7-2 and TRBJ2-3; TRBD2 matches at 7 bases. The CDR3 runs to 16 residues. CDR1 SGHTA and CDR2 FQGNSA come from the germline V gene. Germline trimming cut 1 base from V and 4 bases from J; bases unmatched to any gene: 8. CDR3 amino acids: CASSLVGTRGADTQYF. The DNA of the CDR3 is TGTGCCAGCAGCTTAGTAGGGACCCGGGGGGCAGATACGCAGTATTTT.

A few counts support this clonotype. The V gene is TRBV29-1, the J gene TRBJ2-5; 7 positions agree with TRBD1. CDR1 and CDR2 from the germline V gene are SQVTM and ANQGSEA. V lost 5 bases and J lost 0; bases outside the gene matches: 3. CDR3 length equals 13 residues. The CDR3 loop reads CSVWDRNQETQYF. Here the CDR3 DNA reads TGCAGCGTTTGGGACAGAAACCAAGAGACCCAGTACTTC.

This clonotype was picked up a small number of times. This rearrangement joins TRBV12-3 or TRBV12-4 to TRBJ2-1; D may be TRBD2 (5 bases). V lost 5 bases to trimming and J lost 8 bases, with 13 bases between them. The CDR3 contains 13 residues. The CDR3 loop reads CASSSYEGDEQFF. CDR3 DNA sequence: TGTGCCAGCAGTAGCTACGAGGGCGATGAGCAGTTCTTC.

This clonotype was recorded a few times. The V gene is TRBV6-5, the J gene TRBJ2-7; 14 bases are shared with TRBD2. With V trimmed by 6 bases and J by 7 bases, 8 bases remained unmatched. The CDR3 totals 15 residues. Germline CDR1 is MNHEY and CDR2 is SVGAGI. The CDR3 DNA is TGTGCCAGCAGCCCAGGGACTAGCGGGAGTGTGGAGCAGTACTTC. It translates to CASSPGTSGSVEQYF.

V usage is TRBV27 and J usage is TRBJ2-3; the match to TRBD2 covers 9 bases. Per the germline V gene, CDR1 is MNHEY and CDR2 is SMNVEV (reference sequence). Trimming at V came to 3 bases and at J to 2 bases, leaving 9 bases not matched to a gene. There are 17 residues in the CDR3. CDR3: CASSFPGVAGDTDTQYF. Written as DNA, the CDR3 is TGTGCCAGCAGTTTTCCTGGGGTAGCGGGGGACACAGATACGCAGTATTTT.

This chain connects TRBV6-6 to TRBJ1-2; 8 bases match TRBD1. After removal of 8 bases from V and 7 bases from J, the junction contained 15 bases not matched to a gene. Germline V gene data show CDR1 as MNHNY and CDR2 as SVGAGI (reference sequence). CDR3 size: 15 residues. DNA for the CDR3: TGTGCCAGCCGCGACGTCAGGGGGCGGATGGGTGGCTACACCTTC. Protein: CASRDVRGRMGGYTF.

V gene TRBV6-2 or TRBV6-3 combines with J gene TRBJ2-3; TRBD2 agrees at 7 bases. Germline CDR1 reads MNHEY; CDR2 reads SVGEGT. J lost 4 bases, V lost 4 bases, and 5 bases had no gene match. The CDR3 is made up of 14 amino acids. CDR3: CASSWFRGADTQYF. The CDR3 bases are TGTGCCAGCAGTTGGTTTCGGGGGGCAGATACGCAGTATTTT.

V is TRBV28 and J is TRBJ2-1; D may be TRBD1 (5 bases). Trimming cost V 2 bases and J 6 bases, with 26 bases left between them. CDR1 is MDHEN and CDR2 is SYDVKM in the germline V gene. There are 19 residues in the CDR3. This CDR3 reads CASSLIIPSWQGLGNEQFF. The CDR3 coding sequence is TGTGCCAGCAGTTTAATAATCCCCTCCTGGCAGGGATTGGGCAATGAGCAGTTCTTC.

This clonotype has just a few counts. The chain carries TRBV20-1 and TRBJ2-1, with D possibly TRBD1 on 6 matching bases. There are 15 residues in the CDR3. V dropped 2 bases and J dropped 3 bases, with 14 bases sitting between them. CDR1 DFQATT and CDR2 SNEGSKA come from the germline V gene (reference sequence). The CDR3 loop reads CSARQSKGGYNEQFF. DNA of the CDR3: TGCAGTGCTAGACAATCGAAAGGGGGCTACAATGAGCAGTTCTTC.

This clonotype was counted only a few times. The chain links TRBV14 to TRBJ2-3; 7 nucleotides align to TRBD2. The CDR3 sequence is 14 residues long. The V and J ends lost 9 bases and 4 bases, in that order; junction bases with no gene match: 10. Germline V gives CDR1 SGHDN, CDR2 FVKESK. Here the CDR3 DNA reads TGTGCCAGTAAGCGGGGCCCGGGCGCAGATACGCAGTATTTT. Amino acid sequence: CASKRGPGADTQYF.

This chain uses TRBV6-2 or TRBV6-3 with TRBJ2-5, with no clear D. The end of the DNA fits TRBJ2-7 better, so the J call may be wrong. The CDR3 has 16 amino acids. The germline V gene has CDR1 MNHEY and CDR2 SVGEGT. CDR3 DNA: TGTGCCAGCAGCCCATACGTCCAGAGAAGCTCCTACGAGCAGTACTTC. The encoded protein is CASSPYVQRSSYEQYF.

The V gene is TRBV25-1, the J gene TRBJ1-1; 11 positions agree with TRBD1. Germline V gene lookup returns CDR1 MGHDK and CDR2 SYGVNS. The V and J ends lost 1 base and 4 bases, in that order; junction bases with no gene match: 2. This CDR3 contains 15 residues. DNA for the CDR3: TGTGCCAGCAGTGAATGGACAGGGGGCCCCACTGAAGCTTTCTTT. This translates into CASSEWTGGPTEAFF.

The chain joins TRBV6-2 or TRBV6-3 to TRBJ2-5; no definite D call. The J call may be mistaken, given a closer DNA end match to TRBJ2-7. The CDR3 length is 13 residues. CDR1 and CDR2 from the germline V gene are MNHEY and SVGEGT. CDR3 in amino acids: CASQRPYFYEQYF. In nucleotides, the CDR3 is TGTGCCAGCCAGAGGCCCTACTTTTACGAGCAGTACTTC.

J is TRBJ2-1 and V is TRBV10-3; the D gene could be TRBD1 or TRBD2 (7 bases each). The germline V gene encodes CDR1 ENHRY and CDR2 SYGVKD. CDR3 length: 15 amino acids. V lost 2 bases to trimming and J lost 6 bases, with 14 bases between them. DNA of the CDR3: TGTGCCATCAGTGAGGGGAGGGGGCAGCTCAATGAGCAGTTCTTC. Translating it yields CAISEGRGQLNEQFF.

The chain recombines TRBV12-3 or TRBV12-4 with TRBJ2-3; D possibly corresponds to TRBD2 (5 bases). The ends were cut back, 3 bases at V and 6 bases at J, with 22 bases in the middle. There are 17 residues in the CDR3. This chain's CDR3 is CASSFYSPRGAEDTQYF. CDR3 nucleotide sequence: TGTGCCAGCAGTTTTTACTCACCACGGGGAGCGGAGGATACGCAGTATTTT.

A few counts support this clonotype. The CDR3, as DNA: TGCGCCAGCAGCTGGGGGACAGAGACCCAGTACTTC. Protein sequence: CASSWGTETQYF. This sequence joins TRBV5-1 and TRBJ2-5; D assignment may be TRBD1 or TRBD2 (5 bases each). The CDR3 sequence is 12 residues long. Per the germline V gene, CDR1 is SGHRS and CDR2 is YFSETQ. Deletions cut 3 bases from V and 4 bases from J, with 7 bases between.

The sample holds a few counts of this clonotype. The chain carries TRBV4-1 and TRBJ1-4; no reliable D call. In germline, CDR1 is MGHRA, CDR2 YSYEKL. Trimming stripped 0 bases from V and 6 bases from J, with 20 bases between. The CDR3 sequence is 18 residues long. The CDR3 nucleotides read TGCGCCAGCAGCCAAGATTATGGAGCCAGCCAACGTTATGAAAAACTGTTTTTT. It translates to CASSQDYGASQRYEKLFF.

The chain links TRBV7-9 to TRBJ2-6; D unresolved. The CDR3 extends over 15 amino acids. Germline V CDR1 and CDR2: SEHNR, FQNEAQ (reference sequence). V was trimmed by 4 bases and J by 0 bases, leaving 7 bases between them. The CDR3 reads CASSSPDSGANVLTF. The CDR3 coding sequence is TGTGCCAGCAGCTCACCTGACTCTGGGGCCAACGTCCTGACTTTC.

In the case of this clonotype: It is likely a read error, because the conserved phenylalanine at the end of the CDR3 is missing. The J gene is TRBJ2-4, the V gene TRBV7-3, with 7 bases matching TRBD1. The end of the DNA is better explained by TRBJ2-7, so the J call may be wrong. The CDR3 has 15 amino acids. In germline, CDR1 is SGHTA, CDR2 FQGTGA. CDR3 bases: TGTGCCAGCAGCTTAGCTGGGACAGAGGGCTACGAGCAGTACTTA. Amino acids: CASSLAGTEGYEQYL.

The sample holds many counts of this clonotype. The V and J genes are TRBV29-1 and TRBJ1-2, with D possibly being TRBD1 (5 bases). This CDR3 region has 12 residues. Trimming shortened V by 6 bases and J by 0 bases, and 8 bases separated the two germline ends. The germline V gene encodes CDR1 SQVTM and CDR2 ANQGSEA. The CDR3 loop is CSVQGSNYGYTF. CDR3 DNA: TGCAGCGTCCAGGGCTCTAACTATGGCTACACCTTC. Drawing the rest from reference TRBV29-1 and TRBJ1-2, the complete variable domain is SAVISQKPSRDICQRGTSLTIQCQVDSQVTMMFWYRQQPGQSLTLIATANQGSEATYESGFVIDKFPISRPNLTFSTLTVSNMSPEDSSIYLCSVQGSNYGYTFGSGTRLTVV.

The V call is TRBV7-2, the J call TRBJ2-7; 7 nucleotides line up with TRBD2. Trimming took 6 bases from V and 0 from J; bases not matched to a gene: 11. The CDR3 consists of 16 residues. Germline V CDR1 and CDR2: SGHTA, FQGNSA. For the CDR3, the DNA is TGTGCCAGCAGTTCCCGTATCCGGACTAGCTCCTACGAGCAGTACTTC. This encodes CASSSRIRTSSYEQYF. The full variable domain, completed using reference TRBV7-2 and TRBJ2-7, is GAGVSQSPSNKVTEKGKDVELRCDPISGHTALYWYRQSLGQGLEFLIYFQGNSAPDKSGLPSDRFSAERTGGSVSTLTIQRTQQEDSAVYLCASSSRIRTSSYEQYFGPGTRLTVT.

The chain joins TRBV14 to TRBJ2-5, with 8 bases that match TRBD2. This CDR3 comprises 17 residues. From germline, CDR1 is SGHDN and CDR2 FVKESK. The J segment lost 11 bases and the V segment lost 0 bases, leaving 17 bases of the junction unmatched. CDR3 region: CASSQEGREETYNEQYF. CDR3 bases: TGTGCCAGCAGCCAAGAGGGGCGGGAGGAGACCTACAATGAGCAGTACTTC.

This clonotype has a count of ten or more. This chain connects TRBV12-3 or TRBV12-4 to TRBJ2-1; D remains unclear. V was cut by 2 bases and J by 0 bases, with 8 bases left in between. CDR3 size: 15 residues. The CDR3, as DNA: TGTGCCAGCAGTTTAAGGCAGAGCTCCTACAATGAGCAGTTCTTC. It translates to CASSLRQSSYNEQFF.

The rearrangement joins TRBV28 to TRBJ2-3, with D maybe TRBD2 (7 bases). This CDR3 spans 14 amino acids. V dropped 7 bases and J dropped 4 bases, with 15 bases sitting between them. Germline V gene sequence: CDR1 MDHEN, CDR2 SYDVKM. The DNA of the CDR3 is TGTGCCAGCACCCTCTGGGGGGGCGCAGATACGCAGTATTTT. Its translation: CASTLWGGADTQYF. The full variable domain, its missing parts supplied by reference TRBV28 and TRBJ2-3, is DVKVTQSSRYLVKRTGEKVFLECVQDMDHENMFWYRQDPGLGLRLIYFSYDVKMKEKGDIPEGYSVSREKKERFSLILESASTNQTSMYLCASTLWGGADTQYFGPGTRLTVL.

The rearrangement joins TRBV7-3 to TRBJ2-1; D perhaps matches TRBD2 (6 bases). Germline values: CDR1 SGHTA, CDR2 FQGTGA. Between the trimmed V and J ends, which lost 4 bases and 4 bases, there was a span of 14 bases. The CDR3 totals 15 residues. Here the CDR3 DNA reads TGTGCCAGCAGCTCCCTCCCGGGACTTTACAATGAGCAGTTCTTC. This gives the protein CASSSLPGLYNEQFF.